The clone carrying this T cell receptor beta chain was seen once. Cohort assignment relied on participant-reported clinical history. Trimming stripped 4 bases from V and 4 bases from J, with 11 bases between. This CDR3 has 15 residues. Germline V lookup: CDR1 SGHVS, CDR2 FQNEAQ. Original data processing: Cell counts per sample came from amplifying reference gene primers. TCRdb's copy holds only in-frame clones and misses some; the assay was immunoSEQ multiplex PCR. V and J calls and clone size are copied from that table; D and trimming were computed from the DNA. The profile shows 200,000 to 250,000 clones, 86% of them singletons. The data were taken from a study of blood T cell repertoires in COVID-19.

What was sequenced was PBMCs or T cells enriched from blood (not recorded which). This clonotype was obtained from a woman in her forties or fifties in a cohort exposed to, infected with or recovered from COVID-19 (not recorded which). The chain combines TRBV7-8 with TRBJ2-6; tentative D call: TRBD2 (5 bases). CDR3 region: CASSSPGIGANVLTF. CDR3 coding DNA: TGTGCCAGCAGCTCCCCGGGAATCGGGGCCAACGTCCTGACTTTC. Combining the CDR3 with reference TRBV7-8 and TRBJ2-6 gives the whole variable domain GAGVSQSPRYKVAKRGQDVALRCDPISGHVSLFWYQQALGQGPEFLTYFQNEAQLDKSGLPSDRFFAERPEGSVSTLKIQRTQQEDSAVYLCASSSPGIGANVLTFGAGSRLTVL.